These 27 T cell receptor beta chains share one sample of origin, sequenced in a study of shared clonotypes between healthy human individuals. TCRdb keeps only in-frame clones here, not all; method: immunoSEQ multiplex PCR. This table holds a few million clones, under 97% found once. The source material was naive CD4+ T cells sorted from blood. Subset indicated: CD45RA+ positively selected. The receptor source for this set is a man between 18 and 29 years old in good health.

The chain links TRBV4-1 to TRBJ2-7; tentative D call: TRBD1 (6 bases). The CDR3 length is 15 residues. With 2 bases removed from V and 0 bases from J, the gap between germline ends came to 11 bases. Germline CDR1 is MGHRA and CDR2 is YSYEKL. This CDR3 reads CASSQRTVSSYEQYF. The CDR3 nucleotides are TGCGCCAGCAGCCAACGGACAGTCAGCTCCTACGAGCAGTACTTC.

The genes are TRBV2 and TRBJ1-2; D gene uncertain. The CDR3 spans 11 residues. The germline gives CDR1 SNHLY, CDR2 FYNNEI. Between the trimmed V and J ends, which lost 7 bases and 4 bases, there was a span of 7 bases. In DNA form, the CDR3 reads TGTGCCAGCACTTTTGGCTATGGCTACACCTTC. The encoded protein is CASTFGYGYTF. The complete variable domain, with remaining parts taken from reference TRBV2 and TRBJ1-2, reads EPEVTQTPSHQVTQMGQEVILRCVPISNHLYFYWYRQILGQKVEFLVSFYNNEISEKSEIFDDQFSVERPDGSNFTLKIRSTKLEDSAMYFCASTFGYGYTFGSGTRLTVV.

The CDR3 region is CAWRAPGTTEAFF. Here the CDR3 DNA reads TGTGCCTGGAGAGCCCCGGGGACAACTGAAGCTTTCTTT. The rearrangement joins TRBV30 to TRBJ1-1; tentative D call: TRBD1 (6 bases). V lost 3 bases to trimming and J lost 5 bases, with 13 bases between them. The CDR3 has 13 amino acids. Germline CDR1 is GTSNPN and CDR2 is SVGIG (reference sequence).

This chain joins TRBV6-1 and TRBJ2-2; D might be TRBD1 or TRBD2, each matching 5 bases. V dropped 8 bases and J dropped 7 bases, with 17 bases sitting between them. This CDR3 has 14 amino acids. Germline V gene lookup returns CDR1 MNHNS and CDR2 SASEGT. As DNA, the CDR3 is TGTGCCAGCCGCCGGGACCCTTTCGGCGGGGAGCTGTTTTTT. Its protein is CASRRDPFGGELFF.

This chain links TRBV11-2 with TRBJ2-5; D is perhaps TRBD2 (6 bases). Trimming shortened V by 3 bases and J by 0 bases, and 11 bases separated the two germline ends. The CDR3 runs 15 residues. CDR1 SGHAT and CDR2 FQNNGV come from the germline V gene. The DNA for the CDR3 is TGTGCCAGCAGCTTTGGGGGGAGGTACCAAGAGACCCAGTACTTC. This sequence encodes CASSFGGRYQETQYF.

With regard to this clone: Other DNA sequences of this sample code for an identical CDR3. V usage is TRBV18 and J usage is TRBJ2-3; D is unresolved. The germline gives CDR1 KGHSH, CDR2 LQKENI. Trimming cost V 0 bases and J 5 bases, with 3 bases left between them. This CDR3 is built from 12 residues. The DNA for the CDR3 is TGTGCCAGCTCACCACCGCAAGATACGCAGTATTTT. Translated, it gives CASSPPQDTQYF.

The V gene is TRBV29-1, the J gene TRBJ1-2; 12 bases are shared with TRBD1. Germline V lookup: CDR1 SQVTM, CDR2 ANQGSEA. After removal of 6 bases from V and 8 bases from J, the junction contained 7 bases not matched to a gene. The CDR3 totals 13 residues. This chain's CDR3 is CSVPGQGAIGYTF. In DNA, the CDR3 is TGCAGCGTCCCGGGACAGGGGGCGATCGGCTACACCTTC.

This sequence joins TRBV2 and TRBJ2-5; possibly TRBD1 for D (6 bases). The CDR3 consists of 14 residues. Per germline, CDR1 SNHLY and CDR2 FYNNEI. Trimming shortened V by 5 bases and J by 2 bases, and 12 bases separated the two germline ends. The CDR3 here is CASSPDRQQETQYF. For the CDR3, the DNA is TGTGCCAGCAGTCCCGACAGGCAACAAGAGACCCAGTACTTC.

The J gene is TRBJ2-3, the V gene TRBV2; D gene uncertain. Trimming took off 6 bases at V and 6 bases at J, with 7 bases between the two ends. The length of the CDR3 is 11 residues. Looked up from germline, CDR1 is SNHLY and CDR2 is FYNNEI. The CDR3 spells CASRVVDTQYF. The CDR3, as DNA: TGTGCCAGCAGAGTCGTGGATACGCAGTATTTT.

The chain carries TRBV5-4 and TRBJ2-1, with 7 bases identical to TRBD2. Germline V CDR1 and CDR2: SGHNT, YYREEE (reference sequence). V was pared by 4 bases and J by 4 bases, with 2 bases of the junction left unmatched. This CDR3 spans 13 amino acids. The CDR3 region is CASSSGVYNEQFF. The CDR3, as DNA: TGTGCCAGCAGCAGCGGGGTATACAATGAGCAGTTCTTC.

V gene TRBV5-4 combines with J gene TRBJ2-3; 9 nucleotides align to TRBD2. V gave up 5 bases and J gave up 6 bases; unmatched junction bases: 13. The CDR3 runs 16 residues. Germline V gives CDR1 SGHNT, CDR2 YYREEE (reference sequence). The CDR3 coding sequence is TGTGCCAGCAGTCAAGCGGGAGGTGTGAAAAAGGATACGCAGTATTTT. Translation gives CASSQAGGVKKDTQYF.

V is TRBV7-2 and J is TRBJ2-2, with 11 bases aligning to TRBD2. Unmatched junction bases numbered 4, after V lost 0 bases and J lost 7 bases. The CDR3 covers 16 residues. CDR1 and CDR2 from the germline V gene are SGHTA and FQGNSA. CDR3 sequence (DNA): TGTGCCAGCAGCTTAGCGACTAGCGGGAATGTCGGGGAGCTGTTTTTT. Translating it yields CASSLATSGNVGELFF.

This sequence joins TRBV4-3 and TRBJ2-1; D unresolved. CDR3 length equals 18 residues. Between the trimmed V and J ends, which lost 0 bases and 0 bases, there was a span of 15 bases. The germline V gene encodes CDR1 LGHNA and CDR2 YSLEER. DNA of the CDR3: TGCGCCAGCAGCCAAGATCCCTTGGGCACCATCTCCTACAATGAGCAGTTCTTC. This translates into CASSQDPLGTISYNEQFF.

The chain recombines TRBV6-6 with TRBJ2-7; D possibly corresponds to TRBD2 (6 bases). The CDR3 is made up of 14 amino acids. Trimming removed 1 base at V and 0 bases at J, with 7 bases between. CDR1 and CDR2 (germline): MNHNY, SVGAGI (reference sequence). The CDR3 protein is CASSYLGGSYEQYF. CDR3 sequence (DNA): TGTGCCAGCAGTTACTTGGGGGGCTCCTACGAGCAGTACTTC.

The rearrangement uses TRBV28 and TRBJ1-1, with D unresolved. The CDR3 covers 15 residues. The germline V gene has CDR1 MDHEN and CDR2 SYDVKM. V lost 2 bases and J 11 bases, leaving 21 bases between the germline ends. The CDR3 sequence is CASSLAQLWGRGAFF. The CDR3 coding sequence is TGTGCCAGCAGTTTAGCTCAATTGTGGGGTAGAGGTGCTTTCTTT.

Here the CDR3 reads CASRRNKETQYF. In DNA form, the CDR3 reads TGTGCCAGCAGACGCAATAAAGAGACCCAGTACTTC. This sequence joins TRBV6-1 and TRBJ2-5; D is undetermined. Trimming left V 6 bases short and J 3 bases short, with 8 bases between. The CDR3 runs 12 residues. Germline V gives CDR1 MNHNS, CDR2 SASEGT.

The chain employs TRBV5-5 and TRBJ1-3; 7 bases align to TRBD1. The J segment lost 0 bases and the V segment lost 3 bases, leaving 9 bases of the junction unmatched. The CDR3 is made up of 17 amino acids. The germline V gene encodes CDR1 SGHKS and CDR2 YYEKEE (reference sequence). The CDR3 nucleotides are TGTGCCAGCAGCTCGACCGGGACAGCTGTCTCTGGAAACACCATATATTTT. It codes for CASSSTGTAVSGNTIYF.

Regarding this clone: In the same sample, other DNA sequences code for this CDR3. V usage is TRBV5-1 and J usage is TRBJ2-7; 7 bases line up with TRBD1. Trimming at V came to 0 bases and at J to 4 bases, leaving 4 bases not matched to a gene. CDR1 is SGHRS, CDR2 YFSETQ, per germline. The CDR3 covers 14 residues. CDR3 in amino acids: CASSLDGQVYEQYF. The CDR3 coding sequence is TGCGCCAGCAGCTTGGACGGACAGGTTTACGAGCAGTACTTC.

Only a few counts were recorded for this clone. This chain connects TRBV9 to TRBJ1-6, with TRBD1 matching 8 bases. V was pared by 4 bases and J by 5 bases, with 5 bases of the junction left unmatched. The CDR3 loop spans 15 amino acids. Germline CDR1 and CDR2: SGDLS and YYNGEE. The CDR3 sequence is CASSTTGGHNSPLHF. The CDR3 bases are TGTGCCAGCAGCACCACAGGGGGACATAATTCACCCCTCCACTTT.

The V gene is TRBV27, the J gene TRBJ1-4; TRBD1 matches at 10 bases. This CDR3 contains 15 residues. CDR1 MNHEY and CDR2 SMNVEV come from the germline V gene (reference sequence). V trimming: 6 bases; J trimming: 8 bases; junction bases outside the gene matches: 9. The CDR3 sequence is CASSNTGTGVEKLFF. The CDR3 DNA sequence: TGTGCCAGCAGCAATACCGGGACAGGGGTAGAAAAACTGTTTTTT.

The V gene is TRBV5-4, the J gene TRBJ2-2; 8 nucleotides line up with TRBD1. This CDR3 is 14 amino acids long. Unmatched junction bases numbered 1, after V lost 2 bases and J lost 4 bases. Germline assignment: CDR1 SGHNT and CDR2 YYREEE (reference sequence). The CDR3 nucleotides are TGTGCCAGCAGCTTCCAGGGGGCCACCGGGGAGCTGTTTTTT. Its protein product is CASSFQGATGELFF. The full variable domain, its missing parts supplied by reference TRBV5-4 and TRBJ2-2, is ETGVTQSPTHLIKTRGQQVTLRCSSQSGHNTVSWYQQALGQGPQFIFQYYREEENGRGNFPPRFSGLQFPNYSSELNVNALELDDSALYLCASSFQGATGELFFGEGSRLTVL.

This clone was recorded once. Other DNA sequences in this specimen translate into the identical CDR3. V usage is TRBV2 and J usage is TRBJ2-5; 10 nucleotides agree with TRBD1. The V segment lost 4 bases and the J segment 5 bases; nucleotides outside the gene matches: 4. The CDR3 covers 14 residues. Per the germline V gene, CDR1 is SNHLY and CDR2 is FYNNEI. CDR3 in DNA: TGTGCCAGCAGTGGGGACAGGGGTCGTGAGACCCAGTACTTC. It codes for CASSGDRGRETQYF. Together with reference TRBV2 and TRBJ2-5, the CDR3 gives the full variable domain: EPEVTQTPSHQVTQMGQEVILRCVPISNHLYFYWYRQILGQKVEFLVSFYNNEISEKSEIFDDQFSVERPDGSNFTLKIRSTKLEDSAMYFCASSGDRGRETQYFGPGTRLLVL.

This rearrangement joins TRBV10-3 to TRBJ2-2, with D perhaps matching TRBD1 (6 bases). The V end lost 4 bases, the J end lost 6 bases, and 6 bases lay between the germline ends. The CDR3 is 12 amino acids. CDR1 is ENHRY and CDR2 is SYGVKD in the germline V gene. For the CDR3, the DNA is TGTGCCATCAGTGGGGGGCCCGGGGAGCTGTTTTTT. This sequence encodes CAISGGPGELFF.

The rearrangement joins TRBV5-4 to TRBJ2-1, with TRBD2 matching over 10 bases. CDR3 length: 16 amino acids. V gave up 4 bases and J gave up 4 bases; unmatched junction bases: 8. The germline CDR1 and CDR2 sequences are SGHNT and YYREEE (reference sequence). The CDR3 loop is CASSREASGRYNEQFF. The CDR3 DNA follows: TGTGCCAGCAGCCGGGAGGCTAGCGGGAGATACAATGAGCAGTTCTTC.

The genes are TRBV7-9 and TRBJ2-1; 8 bases fit TRBD1. Germline lookup yields CDR1 SEHNR and CDR2 FQNEAQ (reference sequence). This CDR3 has 14 residues. CDR3 sequence reads: CGLKQGGSYNEQFF. The CDR3 DNA is TGTGGCCTCAAACAGGGGGGCTCCTACAATGAGCAGTTCTTC.

Points on this clone: Other DNA sequences from this sample encode an identical CDR3 as well. This chain uses TRBV7-2 with TRBJ2-7, with 8 nucleotides matching TRBD1. From germline, CDR1 is SGHTA and CDR2 FQGNSA. The V and J ends lost 5 bases and 3 bases, in that order; junction bases with no gene match: 6. CDR3 size: 14 residues. The CDR3 sequence is CASSPAGTGYEQYF. The CDR3, as DNA: TGTGCCAGCAGCCCCGCCGGGACAGGCTACGAGCAGTACTTC.

The CDR3 reads CARGLPGQGDRVGQPQHF. The CDR3 region has the DNA TGCGCCAGAGGGTTACCGGGACAGGGGGACCGAGTGGGGCAGCCCCAGCATTTT. The chain recombines TRBV5-1 with TRBJ1-5; 11 nucleotides match TRBD1. With V trimmed by 8 bases and J by 7 bases, 20 bases remained unmatched. The CDR3 has 18 amino acids. Germline CDR1 reads SGHRS; CDR2 reads YFSETQ.